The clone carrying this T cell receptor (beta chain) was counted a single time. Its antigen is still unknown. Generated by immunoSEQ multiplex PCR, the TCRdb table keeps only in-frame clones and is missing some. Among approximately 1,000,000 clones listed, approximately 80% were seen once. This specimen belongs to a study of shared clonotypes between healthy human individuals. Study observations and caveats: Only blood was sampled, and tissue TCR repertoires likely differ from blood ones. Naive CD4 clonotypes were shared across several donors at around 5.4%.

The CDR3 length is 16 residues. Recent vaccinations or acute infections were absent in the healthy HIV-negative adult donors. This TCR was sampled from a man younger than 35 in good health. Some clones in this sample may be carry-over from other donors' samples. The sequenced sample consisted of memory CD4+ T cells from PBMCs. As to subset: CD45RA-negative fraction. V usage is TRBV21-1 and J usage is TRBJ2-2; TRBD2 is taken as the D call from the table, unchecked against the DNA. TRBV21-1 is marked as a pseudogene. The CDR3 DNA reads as TGTGCCAGCAGCTTGGCGGGAGTACCGAACACCGGGGAGCTGTTTTTT. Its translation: CASSLAGVPNTGELFF.